What follows are 12 T cell receptor beta chains derived from one specimen sequenced in a study of CD8 T cells in ankylosing spondylitis. The study's findings and limits: Within ankylosing spondylitis blood, a TCR beta motif made up of eight or nine highly homologous variants appeared to be characteristic.

TCRdb used MiXCR to reprocess the 5' RACE reads, holding one entry per CDR3 protein. Here the sample spans 450,000 to 550,000 distinct CDR3 sequences, roughly 5% being singletons. These TCRs are of unknown antigen specificity. Sequencing was carried out using blood, either unsorted or a sorted T cell fraction (not recorded which). The receptors come from a male donor with ankylosing spondylitis.

This clonotype was counted many times. J is TRBJ1-4 and V is TRBV18; D possibly corresponds to TRBD1 (6 bases). Looked up from germline, CDR1 is KGHSH and CDR2 is LQKENI. The V gene lost 4 bases and the J gene lost 5 bases, with 11 bases spanning the gap. The CDR3 extends over 14 amino acids. This CDR3 reads CASSQGGMNEKLFF. CDR3 DNA sequence: TGTGCCAGCTCACAGGGGGGCATGAATGAAAAACTGTTTTTT.

There are many counts of this clonotype. The CDR3 DNA reads TGTGCCAGCAGTCCCTTGAGGGGCCTGGACAGTCAATTTAACTATGGCTACACCTTC. As protein: CASSPLRGLDSQFNYGYTF. The chain links TRBV27 to TRBJ1-2, with a tentative D call TRBD1 (6 bases). The V and J ends lost 5 bases and 1 base respectively, with 26 bases between them. The CDR3 has 19 amino acids. Germline assignment: CDR1 MNHEY and CDR2 SMNVEV (reference sequence).

Points on this clonotype: Since no conserved phenylalanine or tryptophan closes the CDR3, a read error is the likely cause. V and J are TRBV3-1 and TRBJ2-1, with D possibly TRBD1 on 5 matching bases. The V and J ends lost 1 base and 5 bases respectively, with 9 bases between them. Germline CDR1 reads LGHDT; CDR2 reads YNNKEL (reference sequence). The CDR3 totals 14 residues. The CDR3 spells CASSQGTDNNEQFL. The CDR3 nucleotides read TGTGCCAGCAGCCAAGGGACGGACAACAATGAGCAGTTCCTC.

This clonotype was observed at least ten times. This chain joins TRBV18 and TRBJ2-4; D remains ambiguous. The CDR3 is 15 residues long. Trimming removed 2 bases from V and 0 bases from J, with 8 bases in between. Per the germline V gene, CDR1 is KGHSH and CDR2 is LQKENI. The CDR3 protein is CASSPSELAKNIQYF. CDR3 coding DNA: TGTGCCAGCTCACCATCCGAGCTAGCCAAAAACATTCAGTACTTC.

This clonotype was counted a few times. The V call is TRBV20-1, the J call TRBJ2-1; 11 nucleotides line up with TRBD2. Germline assignment: CDR1 DFQATT and CDR2 SNEGSKA (reference sequence). The CDR3 spans 20 residues. V trimming: 3 bases; J trimming: 0 bases; junction bases outside the gene matches: 16. The chain's CDR3 is CSASFFTSGSAYGSYNEQFF. The CDR3, as DNA: TGCAGTGCTAGTTTCTTCACTAGCGGGAGCGCCTACGGCTCCTACAATGAGCAGTTCTTC.

This clonotype was counted many times. The gene calls are TRBV7-2 and TRBJ2-5; 11 nucleotides line up with TRBD2. The ends lost 2 bases at V and 5 bases at J; junction bases unmatched: 7. Germline values: CDR1 SGHTA, CDR2 FQGNSA. The CDR3 is made up of 16 amino acids. CDR3 in amino acids: CASSLRTSGLRETQYF. CDR3 in DNA: TGTGCCAGCAGCTTAAGGACTAGCGGGCTCAGGGAGACCCAGTACTTC.

This clonotype was seen at least ten times. J is TRBJ1-2 and V is TRBV27; no clear D. Germline loops: CDR1 MNHEY, CDR2 SMNVEV (reference sequence). The germline V and J ends were trimmed by 6 bases and 4 bases, with 9 bases remaining between them. This CDR3 has 12 residues. CDR3 amino acids: CASRKGAYGYTF. The CDR3 nucleotides read TGTGCCAGCAGGAAGGGCGCCTATGGCTACACCTTC.

CDR3 sequence reads: CASSQGRGLATYNEQFF. DNA for the CDR3: TGCGCCAGCAGCCAAGGGAGAGGACTAGCAACCTACAATGAGCAGTTCTTC. V is TRBV4-1 and J is TRBJ2-1, with TRBD2 matching over 8 bases. The V gene end was trimmed by 1 base and the J gene end by 2 bases; junction bases not matched to a gene: 7. In germline, CDR1 is MGHRA, CDR2 YSYEKL. This CDR3 is 17 amino acids long.

This clonotype was picked up a small number of times. The rearrangement uses TRBV6-1 and TRBJ1-2; D unclear. Per the germline V gene, CDR1 is MNHNS and CDR2 is SASEGT. The length of the CDR3 is 14 residues. The V end lost 1 base, the J end lost 0 bases, and 6 bases lay between the germline ends. For the CDR3, the DNA is TGTGCCAGCAGTGAAGACCGATCTAACTATGGCTACACCTTC. It translates to CASSEDRSNYGYTF.

There are many counts of this clonotype. The chain has TRBV5-5 and TRBJ1-2; D gene uncertain. The CDR3 has 15 amino acids. Trimming removed 0 bases from V and 3 bases from J, with 12 bases in between. CDR1 is SGHKS, CDR2 YYEKEE, per germline (reference sequence). The CDR3 DNA reads TGTGCCAGCAGCTTGGGCCAGCTCCTAGACTATGGCTACACCTTC. It encodes CASSLGQLLDYGYTF.

This clonotype was observed at least ten times. The chain employs TRBV20-1 and TRBJ2-7, with 9 bases fitting TRBD1. Germline lookup yields CDR1 DFQATT and CDR2 SNEGSKA (reference sequence). V was pared by 5 bases and J by 3 bases, with 2 bases of the junction left unmatched. This CDR3 region has 12 residues. This CDR3 is CSAGQGNYEQYF. CDR3 in DNA: TGCAGTGCTGGACAGGGGAACTACGAGCAGTACTTC.

This clonotype was counted only a few times. V gene TRBV6-1 combines with J gene TRBJ2-7; D unclear. Trimming pared 5 bases from V and 7 bases from J, leaving 18 bases between. The CDR3 loop spans 14 amino acids. Looked up from germline, CDR1 is MNHNS and CDR2 is SASEGT. In nucleotides, the CDR3 is TGTGCCAGCAGTCCCACAGACCGAATCGGGGAGCAGTACTTC. It specifies CASSPTDRIGEQYF.